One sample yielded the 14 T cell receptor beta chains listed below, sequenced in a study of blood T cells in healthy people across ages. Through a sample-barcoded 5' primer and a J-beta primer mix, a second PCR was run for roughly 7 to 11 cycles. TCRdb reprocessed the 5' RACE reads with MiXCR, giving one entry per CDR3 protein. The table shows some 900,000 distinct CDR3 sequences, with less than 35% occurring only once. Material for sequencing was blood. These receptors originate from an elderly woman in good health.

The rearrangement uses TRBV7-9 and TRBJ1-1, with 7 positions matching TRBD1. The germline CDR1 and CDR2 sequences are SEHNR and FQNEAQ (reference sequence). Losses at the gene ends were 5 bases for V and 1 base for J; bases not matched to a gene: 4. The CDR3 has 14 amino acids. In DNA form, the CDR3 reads TGTGCCAGCAGCGACAAGGGGGCGAACACTGAAGCTTTCTTT. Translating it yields CASSDKGANTEAFF. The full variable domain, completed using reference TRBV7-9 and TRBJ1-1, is DTGVSQNPRHKITKRGQNVTFRCDPISEHNRLYWYRQTLGQGPEFLTYFQNEAQLEKSRLLSDRFSAERPKGSFSTLEIQRTEQGDSAMYLCASSDKGANTEAFFGQGTRLTVV.

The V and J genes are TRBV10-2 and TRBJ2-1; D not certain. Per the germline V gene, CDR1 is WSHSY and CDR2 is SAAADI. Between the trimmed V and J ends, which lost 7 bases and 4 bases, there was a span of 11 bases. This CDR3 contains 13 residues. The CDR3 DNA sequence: TGCGCCAGCAAAATGACGGGTTACAATGAGCAGTTCTTC. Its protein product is CASKMTGYNEQFF.

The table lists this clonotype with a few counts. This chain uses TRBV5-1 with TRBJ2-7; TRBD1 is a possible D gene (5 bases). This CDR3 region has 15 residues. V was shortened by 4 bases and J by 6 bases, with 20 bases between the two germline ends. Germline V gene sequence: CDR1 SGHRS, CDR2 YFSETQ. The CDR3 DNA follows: TGCGCCAGCAGCCTAGGTAAGACAGATCCTGCCGAGCAGTACTTC. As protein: CASSLGKTDPAEQYF.

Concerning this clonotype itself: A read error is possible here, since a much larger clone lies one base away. CDR3 in amino acids: CSVRMGGGTETQYF. CDR3 in DNA: TGCAGCGTTAGGATGGGTGGAGGTACCGAGACCCAGTACTTC. The chain employs TRBV29-1 and TRBJ2-5, with D possibly being TRBD2 (5 bases). Germline V gene data show CDR1 as SQVTM and CDR2 as ANQGSEA. Trimming cost V 5 bases and J 5 bases, with 18 bases left between them. The CDR3 contains 14 residues.

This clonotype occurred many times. CDR3 region: CASIGLAGADTQYF. In DNA form, the CDR3 reads TGTGCCAGCATAGGACTAGCGGGAGCAGATACGCAGTATTTT. The chain has TRBV5-6 and TRBJ2-3; 13 bases align to TRBD2. Germline CDR1 is SGHDT and CDR2 is YYEEEE. The CDR3 length is 14 residues. With V trimmed by 6 bases and J by 4 bases, 2 bases remained unmatched.

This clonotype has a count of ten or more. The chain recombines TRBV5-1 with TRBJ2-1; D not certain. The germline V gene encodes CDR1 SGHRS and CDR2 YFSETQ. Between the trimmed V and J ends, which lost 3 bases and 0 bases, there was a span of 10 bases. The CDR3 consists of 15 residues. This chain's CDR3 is CASSWTAGSYNEQFF. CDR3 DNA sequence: TGCGCCAGCAGCTGGACCGCCGGCTCCTACAATGAGCAGTTCTTC.

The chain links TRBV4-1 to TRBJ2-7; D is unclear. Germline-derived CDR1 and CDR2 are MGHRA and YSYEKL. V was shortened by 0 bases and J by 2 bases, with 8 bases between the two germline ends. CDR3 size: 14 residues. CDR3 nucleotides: TGCGCCAGCAGCCAAGAGTACGGTACCTACGAGCAGTACTTC. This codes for CASSQEYGTYEQYF.

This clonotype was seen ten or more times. The CDR3 DNA reads as TGTGCCAGCAGGAAGACAGGCCTCTATGGCTACACCTTC. This codes for CASRKTGLYGYTF. The chain has TRBV6-2 or TRBV6-3 and TRBJ1-2; D is possibly TRBD1 (6 bases). The germline CDR1 and CDR2 sequences are MNHEY and SVGEGT. CDR3 length: 13 residues. With 6 bases removed from V and 4 bases from J, the gap between germline ends came to 12 bases.

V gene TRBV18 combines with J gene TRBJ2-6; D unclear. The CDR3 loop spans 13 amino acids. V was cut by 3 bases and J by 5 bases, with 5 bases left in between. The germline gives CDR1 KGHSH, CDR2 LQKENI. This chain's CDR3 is CASSPSRANVLTF. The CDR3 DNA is TGTGCCAGCTCACCTTCGAGGGCCAACGTCCTGACTTTC. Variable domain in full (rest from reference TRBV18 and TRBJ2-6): NAGVMQNPRHLVRRRGQEARLRCSPMKGHSHVYWYRQLPEEGLKFMVYLQKENIIDESGMPKERFSAEFPKEGPSILRIQQVVRGDSAAYFCASSPSRANVLTFGAGSRLTVL.

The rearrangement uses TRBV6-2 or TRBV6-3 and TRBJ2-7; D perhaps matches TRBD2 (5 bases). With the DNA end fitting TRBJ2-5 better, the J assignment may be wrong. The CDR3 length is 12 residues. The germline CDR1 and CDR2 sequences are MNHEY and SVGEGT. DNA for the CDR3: TGTGCCAGCAGTTTGGGGAGCGGGACCCAGTACTTC. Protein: CASSLGSGTQYF.

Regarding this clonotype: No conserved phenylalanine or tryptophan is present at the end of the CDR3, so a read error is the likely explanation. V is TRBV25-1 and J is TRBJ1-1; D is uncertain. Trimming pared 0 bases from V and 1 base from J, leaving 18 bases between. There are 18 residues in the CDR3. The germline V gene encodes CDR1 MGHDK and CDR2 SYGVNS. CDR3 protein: CASSEYGSGRGGNTEAFC. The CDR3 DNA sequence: TGTGCCAGCAGTGAATATGGTAGTGGGCGGGGAGGGAACACTGAAGCTTTCTGT.

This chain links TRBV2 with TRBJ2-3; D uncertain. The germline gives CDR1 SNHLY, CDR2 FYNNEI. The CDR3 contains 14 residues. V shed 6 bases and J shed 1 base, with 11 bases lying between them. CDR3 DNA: TGTGCCAGCAGCCCCCGGGTTCGCACAGATACGCAGTATTTT. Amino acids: CASSPRVRTDTQYF. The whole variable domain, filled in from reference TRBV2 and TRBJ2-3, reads EPEVTQTPSHQVTQMGQEVILRCVPISNHLYFYWYRQILGQKVEFLVSFYNNEISEKSEIFDDQFSVERPDGSNFTLKIRSTKLEDSAMYFCASSPRVRTDTQYFGPGTRLTVL.

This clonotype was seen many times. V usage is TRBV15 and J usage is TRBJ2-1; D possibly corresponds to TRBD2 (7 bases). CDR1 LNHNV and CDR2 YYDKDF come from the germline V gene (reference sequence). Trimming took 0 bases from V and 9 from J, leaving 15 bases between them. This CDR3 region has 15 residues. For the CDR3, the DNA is TGTGCCACCAGCAGAGATGGGGGGGCCTATGGTGAGCAGTTCTTC. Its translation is CATSRDGGAYGEQFF.

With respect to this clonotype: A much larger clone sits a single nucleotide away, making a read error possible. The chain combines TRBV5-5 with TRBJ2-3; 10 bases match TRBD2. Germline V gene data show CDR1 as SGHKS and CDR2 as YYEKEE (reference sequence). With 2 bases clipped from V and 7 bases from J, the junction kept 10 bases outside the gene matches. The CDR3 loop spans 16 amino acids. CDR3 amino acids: CASSLNSGGASNTQYF. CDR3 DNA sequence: TGTGCCAGCAGCTTAAACAGCGGGGGGGCCTCAAATACGCAGTATTTT.